This T cell receptor beta chain was sequenced for a study of T cells in Graves' hyperthyroidism and ophthalmopathy (dated by TCRdb to the late 2010s). Notes on the research overall: A discovery cohort of about a hundred patients, roughly 45 with Graves' ophthalmopathy and 55 to 60 with stable Graves' hyperthyroidism, was used to find distinguishing TCR V-J signatures. Whether ophthalmopathy could be predicted prospectively was tested in an independent validation cohort made up of under 20 hyperthyroidism patients plus 17 patients who later progressed to ophthalmopathy. The approximately 98 discovery patients were randomly divided into training and test sets at a 7:3 ratio. In about six Graves' hyperthyroidism patients, the study also compared T-cell repertoires from thyroid tissue with T-cell repertoires from blood. After blood sampling, hyperthyroidism patients were treated with methimazole at a starting dose of 30 mg daily, and ophthalmopathy patients were treated with high-dose intravenous methylprednisolone. TCR Vbeta CDR3 sequencing of 135 peripheral blood samples (over 40 ophthalmopathy, about 74 hyperthyroidism and approximately 17 progressor patients) is reported in the paper. The paper's findings and limits, for the study overall: During validation, the model predicted progression to ophthalmopathy a median of roughly six months ahead of onset, with approximately 70% sensitivity and 72.22% specificity. No statistical method was used to set the sample size in advance, and investigators knew the group allocation. Most expanded thyroid clonotypes (frequency above 0.001) were also detected in blood, a finding suggesting that blood repertoires may reflect thyroid immune responses. A 13 V-J signature model separated ophthalmopathy from stable hyperthyroidism, with roughly 88% sensitivity and 81% to 83% specificity in cross-validation and 80%/75% in testing.

The TCR beta CDR3 regions were amplified from RNA transcripts. The TCR CDR3 was subjected to a first round of RT-PCR using the HTBI primer set and the Qiagen OneStep RT-PCR kit. A second multiplex PCR round built the libraries, followed by size selection and purification. Sequencing of the libraries was done on an Illumina HiSeq2000 using paired-end 100 bp reads. The study's own analysis went as follows. SOAPnuke was used to process the raw data, throwing out any read that contained adapters or uncalled bases, had a mean Phred below 15, or lacked an exact constant-primer or identifier match. COPE v1.2.5 was used to merge the high-quality paired reads, and each unique nucleotide sequence was defined as a clonotype. MiTCR v1.1 was used to align clonotypes to the IMGT TRBV, TRBD and TRBJ reference segments. The analysis was restricted to V-J combinations with a frequency above 0.0001, which together covered just over 99% of the repertoires. The TCS score was defined as F50 (clonal expansion) divided by E x V (chaos), with BLOSUM62-based TCRdist calculated between CDR3 peptides within each V-J. Welch's t-statistics and random forest reduced around 550 V-J features to 10 to 15, which were used in a naive Bayes classifier (R e1071). Thyroid-blood repertoire similarity was quantified with the Morisita-Horn index. The public reads were reprocessed in TCRdb via fastp at Q25 and MiXCR, keeping in-frame beta chains. Rows are combined by CDR3 protein, so each entry shows the most common genes and DNA. V and J calls and clone size were set by TCRdb, not the authors. This sample holds about 570,000 distinct CDR3 sequences; 46% were observed only once. The ten largest clones capture roughly 19% of the sample.

Any patient with an uncontrolled infection, another autoimmune disease, pregnancy or lactation was excluded. Diagnoses were based on clinical symptoms, serum thyroxine and TRAb, thyroid ultrasound and orbital computed tomography. Total RNA was extracted using Trizol reagent, and RNA quality was assessed on an Agilent 2100 Bioanalyzer. Note on this clonotype: The antigen it recognizes is unknown. Base quality data are lacking; no much larger clone is found one base away.

Sequenced input: peripheral blood or thyroid tissue (not recorded which). This TCR derives from an adult woman with Graves' disease, either hyperthyroidism or ophthalmopathy (not recorded which).

The CDR3 amino acid sequence is: CAIRGTSGRGYEQYF. The DNA sequence is TGTGCCATCAGAGGGACTAGCGGGAGAGGCTACGAGCAGTACTTC. The chain joins TRBV10-3 to TRBJ2-7; 14 central bases correspond to TRBD2. The CDR3 numbers 15 residues from cysteine through phenylalanine. Only CDR3 DNA is held: 45 bases, read in frame from base 1. V is cut back by 6 bases and J by 3 bases, with 4 bases in the junction unmatched. CDR1 and CDR2, looked up from the germline V gene, are ENHRY and SYGVKD.